This T cell receptor beta chain is drawn from a study of T-cell reconstitution after alpha-beta-depleted transplantation in children. Study observations and caveats: Some patients owed their high day-60 TCRbeta diversity to surviving recipient T cells and thymic progenitors. Several hundred graft clones that had expanded were reportedly the source of alpha-beta T cells about two months after transplant. T-cell numbers and diversity one year post-transplant derived largely from freshly generated T cells.

Preparing the TCRbeta library involved the use of unique molecular identifiers. TCRdb re-analysed the PCR reads in MiXCR, keeping a single row per CDR3 protein. The table has hundreds of thousands of distinct CDR3 sequences, about 15% seen once. About this clonotype: Its antigen is unknown.

This receptor was taken from a male patient younger than 18 who had a stem cell transplant for acute lymphoblastic leukemia, so the T cells may come from the graft donor. The sample here was PBMCs, mostly from graft donor cells, taken 360 days after TCRalphabeta/CD19-depleted stem cell transplant.

The DNA for the CDR3 is TGTGCCAGCAGCTCCATTCGTCCGGGCCTAGGGTACAATGAGCAGTTCTTC. Its translation is CASSSIRPGLGYNEQFF. The V gene is TRBV7-9, the J gene TRBJ2-1; no reliable D call. CDR1 and CDR2 from the germline V gene are SEHNR and FQNEAQ (reference sequence). Between the trimmed V and J ends, which lost 4 bases and 4 bases, there was a span of 20 bases. The CDR3 has 17 residues.